This TCR beta chain was recorded in a study of T cell responses to AZD1222 COVID-19 vaccine. General study findings and limits: Researchers report vaccine-associated CD4 TCRs spanning spike, with dominance at 160-218 and 743-854. Mostly white British, mostly female donors; authors suggested clonal diversity may be underestimated. Two doses of AZD1222 preceded a rise in Spike-specific TCR breadth and depth. In the spike-specific TCR repertoire, nearly half reportedly target unmutated variant regions.

Only in-frame clones appear in the TCRdb table, and some are missing; sequencing was by immunoSEQ multiplex PCR. Here the sample spans 75,000 to 95,000 clones, 85% being singletons. In regard to this clone: Its antigen remains unidentified.

The CDR3 has 15 residues. The V gene lost 6 bases and the J gene lost 5 bases, with 14 bases spanning the gap. Germline V gene lookup returns CDR1 SNHLY and CDR2 FYNNEI. The sequences come from peripheral blood, collected 28 days after the second AZD1222 dose. The receptor's source is an adult who received the AZD1222 COVID-19 vaccine. The chain is built from TRBV2 and TRBJ1-6, with D perhaps TRBD1 (5 bases). The CDR3 loop is CASSPGGGDNSPLHF. CDR3 sequence (DNA): TGTGCCAGCAGCCCCGGCGGAGGGGATAATTCACCCCTCCACTTT.